Listed below are T cell receptor beta chains from one sample, sequenced in a study of Graves' ophthalmopathy and Graves' hyperthyroidism. TCRdb processed the multiplex PCR reads anew with MiXCR; each CDR3 protein has one entry. Among 300,000 to 450,000 distinct CDR3 sequences listed, about 18% were seen once. The sample was peripheral blood. The source of these receptors is an adult woman with stable Graves' hyperthyroidism. Each CDR3 is given with its conserved first and last residue. Each record gives: D gene, V gene, clone size, J gene, CDR3 length, CDR3 DNA, CDR3 protein. A D gene is named only where the DNA matches it firmly. Rows give clone size only sometimes, using once, few, many, or a class for an expanded clone.

d_gene: NA
v_gene: TRBV6-2/TRBV6-3
abundance: many
j_gene: TRBJ2-2
len: 13
CDR3nt: TGTGCCAGCGGGAAACGGGGTACCGGGGAGCTGTTTTTT
CDR3aa: CASGKRGTGELFF

d_gene: TRBD1
v_gene: TRBV6-2/TRBV6-3
abundance: NA
j_gene: TRBJ2-7
len: 14
CDR3nt: TGTGCCAGCAGAGTAACGGGACAGAGGGATAAGCAGTACTTC
CDR3aa: CASRVTGQRDKQYF

d_gene: NA
v_gene: TRBV27
abundance: many
j_gene: TRBJ1-2
len: 14
CDR3nt: TGTGCCAGCAGTTTAGGAGGGATCCATAACGGCTACACCTTC
CDR3aa: CASSLGGIHNGYTF

d_gene: TRBD1
v_gene: TRBV9
abundance: many
j_gene: TRBJ1-1
len: 15
CDR3nt: TGTGCCAGCAGCGAAGCCCGACAGGGAAACACTGAAGCTTTCTTT
CDR3aa: CASSEARQGNTEAFF

d_gene: NA
v_gene: TRBV4-2
abundance: many
j_gene: TRBJ2-7
len: 15
CDR3nt: TGTGCCAGCAGCCAAGGACAGTGGAGCTCCTACGAGCAGTACTTC
CDR3aa: CASSQGQWSSYEQYF

d_gene: NA
v_gene: TRBV20-1
abundance: NA
j_gene: TRBJ2-7
len: 14
CDR3nt: TGCAGTGCTAGTTTACGAGTGGGCTCCTACGAGCAGTACTTC
CDR3aa: CSASLRVGSYEQYF

d_gene: TRBD1
v_gene: TRBV14
abundance: NA
j_gene: TRBJ2-2
len: 16
CDR3nt: TGTGCCAGCACCGCCGGGACAGCTTTCCTCGCCGGGGAGCTGTTTTTT
CDR3aa: CASTAGTAFLAGELFF

d_gene: NA
v_gene: TRBV12-3/TRBV12-4
abundance: many
j_gene: TRBJ1-1
len: 13
CDR3nt: TGTGCCAGCAGTTTAGCGGTGGCGACTGAAGCTTTCTTT
CDR3aa: CASSLAVATEAFF

d_gene: TRBD1
v_gene: TRBV11-2
abundance: few
j_gene: TRBJ2-5
len: 17
CDR3nt: TGTGCCAGCATAACCGGGACAGGGTCCTTAAATGGGGAGACCCAGTACTTC
CDR3aa: CASITGTGSLNGETQYF

d_gene: NA
v_gene: TRBV5-1
abundance: many
j_gene: TRBJ1-2
len: 13
CDR3nt: TGCGCCAGCAGCTCCACGGGCCGGGCGGGCTACACCTTC
CDR3aa: CASSSTGRAGYTF

d_gene: TRBD1
v_gene: TRBV30
abundance: many
j_gene: TRBJ2-7
len: 13
CDR3nt: TGTGCCTGGAGTGCACAGGGGGCGCGGGAGCAGTACTTC
CDR3aa: CAWSAQGAREQYF

d_gene: TRBD1
v_gene: TRBV5-5
abundance: many
j_gene: TRBJ2-7
len: 16
CDR3nt: TGTGCCAGCAGCTTGGCGTGGGACAGGGGAGTCTACGAGCAGTACTTC
CDR3aa: CASSLAWDRGVYEQYF

d_gene: NA
v_gene: TRBV28
abundance: many
j_gene: TRBJ2-2
len: 14
CDR3nt: TGTGCCAGCAGTTTGGCGGGTTCTTCCGGGGAGCTGTTTTTT
CDR3aa: CASSLAGSSGELFF

d_gene: NA
v_gene: TRBV10-2
abundance: many
j_gene: TRBJ1-5
len: 13
CDR3nt: TGCGCCAGCAGTTTAGGCCAGGGGCAGCCCCAGCATTTT
CDR3aa: CASSLGQGQPQHF

d_gene: NA
v_gene: TRBV7-2
abundance: NA
j_gene: TRBJ1-2
len: 13
CDR3nt: TGTGCCAGCAGCTTAGGGACCGGCGGTGGCTACACCTTC
CDR3aa: CASSLGTGGGYTF

d_gene: NA
v_gene: TRBV20-1
abundance: many
j_gene: TRBJ1-1
len: 15
CDR3nt: TGCAGTGCCCCTACCCGCGGACACTGGAACACTGAAGCTTTCTTT
CDR3aa: CSAPTRGHWNTEAFF

d_gene: NA
v_gene: TRBV5-1
abundance: many
j_gene: TRBJ1-6
len: 14
CDR3nt: TGCGCCAGCAGCGGGGGGGGGCTCGAGTCACCCCTCCACTTT
CDR3aa: CASSGGGLESPLHF

d_gene: NA
v_gene: TRBV25-1
abundance: many
j_gene: TRBJ1-6
len: 15
CDR3nt: TGTGCCAGCAGTGATGAGAGCTCCTATAATTCACCCCTCCACTTT
CDR3aa: CASSDESSYNSPLHF

d_gene: NA
v_gene: TRBV12-3/TRBV12-4
abundance: NA
j_gene: TRBJ2-7
len: 11
CDR3nt: TGTGCCAGCAGTTTGAGTTTCGAGCAGTACTTC
CDR3aa: CASSLSFEQYF

d_gene: NA
v_gene: TRBV5-1
abundance: many
j_gene: TRBJ2-2
len: 14
CDR3nt: TGCGCCAGCAGCGCGGGCGTAAACACCGGGGAGCTGTTTTTT
CDR3aa: CASSAGVNTGELFF

d_gene: NA
v_gene: TRBV24-1
abundance: NA
j_gene: TRBJ2-2
len: 14
CDR3nt: TGTGCCACCAGTGATTTGTCCCACACCGGGGAGCTGTTTTTT
CDR3aa: CATSDLSHTGELFF